Presented here are 9 T cell receptor beta chains from one specimen sequenced in a study of control samples from healthy donors and cancer patients. Repertoires were generated with immunoSEQ multiplex PCR, while TCRdb's copy carries only in-frame clones and drops some. The sample shows roughly 29,000 clones, roughly 78% of them seen only once. The sample taken for sequencing was PBMCs. Every receptor here comes from a man aged 55 to 70 with head and neck cancer.

This chain joins TRBV7-6 and TRBJ2-1; no clear D. Trimming cost V 5 bases and J 2 bases, with 7 bases left between them. The CDR3 is 13 amino acids. Germline assignment: CDR1 SGHVS and CDR2 FNYEAQ. The CDR3 loop is CASSPDTYNEQFF. Here the CDR3 DNA reads TGTGCCAGCAGCCCTGACACCTACAATGAGCAGTTCTTC.

This clone was seen a handful of times. This chain joins TRBV3-1 (or the pseudogene TRBV3-2) and TRBJ1-5; the D is unclear. The CDR3 is 15 residues long. CDR1 is LGHDT and CDR2 is YNNKEL in the germline V gene (reference sequence). Deletions cut 3 bases from V and 2 bases from J, with 11 bases between. The CDR3 sequence is CASSQEGVGNQPQHF. CDR3 sequence (DNA): TGTGCCAGCAGCCAGGAAGGAGTCGGCAATCAGCCCCAGCATTTT.

V usage is TRBV11-2 and J usage is TRBJ1-1; no clear D. The V gene lost 7 bases and the J gene lost 4 bases, with 13 bases spanning the gap. Germline CDR1 and CDR2: SGHAT and FQNNGV. This CDR3 is 13 amino acids long. DNA of the CDR3: TGTGCCAGCAACCCAGAGAGTTTCACTGAAGCTTTCTTT. Encoded protein: CASNPESFTEAFF.

The chain links TRBV9 to TRBJ2-2; 7 nucleotides line up with TRBD1. With 4 bases clipped from V and 4 bases from J, the junction kept 7 bases outside the gene matches. The germline V gene has CDR1 SGDLS and CDR2 YYNGEE. CDR3 length: 15 residues. CDR3: CASSPTTGATGELFF. The CDR3 nucleotides read TGTGCCAGCAGCCCTACCACAGGGGCCACCGGGGAGCTGTTTTTT.

This clone appeared once. This chain uses TRBV28 with TRBJ2-7; 14 bases match TRBD2. This CDR3 spans 17 amino acids. V was pared by 2 bases and J by 3 bases, with 6 bases of the junction left unmatched. Germline V gives CDR1 MDHEN, CDR2 SYDVKM. CDR3 sequence (DNA): TGTGCCAGCAGTTTACGAATAGGACTAGCGGGGGGCTACGAGCAGTACTTC. Translated, it gives CASSLRIGLAGGYEQYF.

Only one count was recorded for this clone. V and J are TRBV7-9 and TRBJ2-1; the D is unclear. Germline CDR1 SEHNR, CDR2 FQNEAQ (reference sequence). The CDR3 loop spans 13 amino acids. Between the trimmed V and J ends, which lost 5 bases and 6 bases, there was a span of 11 bases. CDR3 nucleotide sequence: TGTGCCAGCAGCCTTACGAACGGCAATGAGCAGTTCTTC. This gives the protein CASSLTNGNEQFF.

This sequence joins TRBV19 and TRBJ1-3; D is uncertain. The V and J ends lost 5 bases and 4 bases respectively, with 15 bases between them. The CDR3 contains 15 residues. Germline V lookup: CDR1 LNHDA, CDR2 SQIVND (reference sequence). The DNA of the CDR3 is TGTGCCAGTAGTCTGCCAACGGGTCCCGGAAACACCATATATTTT. Amino acids: CASSLPTGPGNTIYF.

The chain combines TRBV6-5 with TRBJ2-1; tentatively, D is TRBD1 (6 bases). The V end was cut by 5 bases, the J end by 8 bases, with 19 bases between. This CDR3 is built from 15 residues. Germline V CDR1 and CDR2: MNHEY, SVGAGI. The chain's CDR3 is CASSTGHTNEDEQFF. The DNA for the CDR3 is TGTGCCAGCAGTACGGGACACACGAACGAGGATGAGCAGTTCTTC.

The CDR3 is CASSRWGTEAFF. The CDR3 nucleotides read TGTGCCAGCAGTCGTTGGGGAACTGAAGCTTTCTTT. The chain employs TRBV27 and TRBJ1-1; D remains ambiguous. Trimming stripped 5 bases from V and 5 bases from J, with 9 bases between. The CDR3 consists of 12 residues. The V gene's germline CDR1 is MNHEY and CDR2 SMNVEV (reference sequence).